These T cell receptor beta chains were read from a single sample in a study of shared clonotypes between healthy human individuals. Repertoires were generated with immunoSEQ multiplex PCR, while TCRdb's copy carries only in-frame clones and drops some. The repertoire holds around 2.5 million clones, with approximately 93% as singletons. The sample consisted of naive CD4+ T cells from PBMCs. These TCRs come from a man aged 18 to 29 in good health. Some clones in this sample may be carry-over from other donors' samples. CDR3s include the opening cysteine and the closing phenylalanine or tryptophan. A D gene is named only where the DNA matches it firmly. Rows give clone size only sometimes, using once, few, many, or a class for an expanded clone.

J gene,V gene,D gene,clone size,CDR3 DNA,CDR3 protein
TRBJ1-5,TRBV28,TRBD1,.,TGTGCCAGCAGGGGACAGGGACGTCAGCCCCAGCATTTT,CASRGQGRQPQHF
TRBJ2-6,TRBV5-1,.,.,TGCGCCAGCAGCTTGTCGCTAGCTGGGGCCAACGTCCTGACTTTC,CASSLSLAGANVLTF
TRBJ2-1,TRBV7-9,.,.,TGTGCCAGCAGCTTACCGTCTAGGCGCTCCTACAATGAGCAGTTCTTC,CASSLPSRRSYNEQFF
TRBJ1-1,TRBV5-4,.,.,TGTGCCAGCAGCTTGGTCCACACTGAAGCTTTCTTT,CASSLVHTEAFF
TRBJ1-2,TRBV6-1,TRBD1,.,TGTGCCAGCAGACTACAGGGGGCTGGTAACTATGGCTACACCTTC,CASRLQGAGNYGYTF
TRBJ2-7,TRBV19,TRBD1,.,TGTGCCAGTAGTAAGGACAGGGGGCCCTACGAGCAGTACTTC,CASSKDRGPYEQYF
TRBJ2-1,TRBV15,.,.,TGTGCCACCAGCAGAACTACCGGGACTTACAATGAGCAGTTCTTC,CATSRTTGTYNEQFF
TRBJ2-7,TRBV5-4,TRBD2,.,TGTGCCAGCAGCTCACCACTAGCGGGAGGCCTCGAGCAGTACTTC,CASSSPLAGGLEQYF
TRBJ1-3,TRBV6-1,.,.,TGTGCCAGCGGGGGGGACACCATATATTTT,CASGGDTIYF
TRBJ2-5,TRBV2,.,once,TGTGCCAGCAGTGAGGAGGGACCGACCCAGTACTTC,CASSEEGPTQYF
TRBJ2-7,TRBV18,TRBD1,.,TGTGCCAGCTCACCACCGGGACAGGGTTACGAGCAGTACTTC,CASSPPGQGYEQYF